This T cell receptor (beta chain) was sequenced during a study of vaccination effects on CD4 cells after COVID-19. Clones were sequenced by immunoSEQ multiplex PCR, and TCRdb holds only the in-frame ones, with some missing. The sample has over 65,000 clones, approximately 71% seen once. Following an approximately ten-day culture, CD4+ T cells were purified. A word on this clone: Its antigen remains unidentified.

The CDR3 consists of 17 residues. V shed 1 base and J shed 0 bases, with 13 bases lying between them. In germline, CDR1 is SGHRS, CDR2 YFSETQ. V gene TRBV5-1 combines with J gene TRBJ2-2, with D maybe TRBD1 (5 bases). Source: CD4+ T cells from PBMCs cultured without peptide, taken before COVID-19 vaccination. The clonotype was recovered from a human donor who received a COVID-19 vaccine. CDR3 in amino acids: CASSLPKGAPNTGELFF. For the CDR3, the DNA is TGCGCCAGCAGCTTGCCAAAAGGGGCCCCGAACACCGGGGAGCTGTTTTTT.